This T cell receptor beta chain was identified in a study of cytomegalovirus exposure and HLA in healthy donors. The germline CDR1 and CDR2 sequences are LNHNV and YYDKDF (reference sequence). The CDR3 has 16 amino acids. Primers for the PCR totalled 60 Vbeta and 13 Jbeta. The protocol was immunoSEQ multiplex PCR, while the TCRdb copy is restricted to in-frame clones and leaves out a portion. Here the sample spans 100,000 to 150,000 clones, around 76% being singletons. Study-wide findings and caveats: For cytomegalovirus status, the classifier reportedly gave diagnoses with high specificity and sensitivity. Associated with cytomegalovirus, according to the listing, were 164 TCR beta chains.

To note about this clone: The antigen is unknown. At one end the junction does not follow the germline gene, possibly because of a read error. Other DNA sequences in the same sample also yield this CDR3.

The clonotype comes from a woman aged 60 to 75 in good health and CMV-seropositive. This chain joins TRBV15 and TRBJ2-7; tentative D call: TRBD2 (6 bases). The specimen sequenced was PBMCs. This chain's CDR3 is CATSRVLSGPFYEQYF. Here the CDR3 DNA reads TGTGCCACCAGCCGCGTACTTAGCGGACCTTTCTACGAGCAGTACTTT.